The present TCR beta chain was sequenced within a study of circulating tumor DNA in untreated peripheral T-cell lymphoma (TCRdb year 2021). Notes on the research overall: To follow circulating tumor DNA that carried tumor TCR clonotypes, serum samples were drawn at baseline and then repeatedly over the course of treatment.

In this sample, this clone turned up once. The clone's antigen remains unknown. No quality values exist for individual bases; no much larger clone is one base distant. The V end loses 4 bases and the J end loses 3 bases, and a stretch of 3 bases separates them. The germline V gene provides CDR1 MDHEN and CDR2 SYDVKM. The cysteine opens and the phenylalanine closes a CDR3 of 11 amino acids. This entry keeps only the CDR3 DNA: 33 bases, framed from base 1. Beyond this particular receptor, the publication reports: Tumor-specific clonotypes were identified in about 77% of patients, from over 85% of baseline tissues and approximately 70% of baseline serum samples. Among some 26 serially sampled patients, ctDNA clearance after two cycles was observed in 38%, and a trend toward worse survival was observed with detectable ctDNA after therapy. A couple of patients with persistently detectable ctDNA after therapy stayed in remission over roughly nine years of follow-up, so ctDNA persistence did not always predict relapse.

In a trial, the study monitored patients with peripheral T-cell lymphoma who were getting frontline treatment by applying next-generation sequencing to their T-cell receptor sequences. Libraries were made using the immunoSEQ multiplex PCR assay. Held by TCRdb, this immuneACCESS table contains in-frame sequences only and omits some clones. Under half of the omission traces to an unresolved V gene where checked; the cause of the rest is unknown. In all, the sample holds approximately 2,000 clones, and roughly nine tenths of those were seen once. The biggest ten clones account for approximately 26% of the sample.

Recombination linked TRBV28 to TRBJ2-5, with no confident D gene call. Sequenced: cell-free DNA from blood serum. This TCR came from a human donor with peripheral T-cell lymphoma. The base sequence is TGTGCCAGCAGTTCAGAAGAGACCCAGTACTTC. Translated, this is CASSSEETQYF.